Listed below are T cell receptor beta chains from one sample, sequenced in a study of shared clonotypes between healthy human individuals. Profiled with immunoSEQ multiplex PCR; TCRdb holds only in-frame clones, not every one. The repertoire holds over 2 million clones, with 90% to 95% as singletons. Sequenced input: naive CD4+ T cells sorted from blood. These receptors originate from a young man in good health. Each CDR3 is given with its conserved first and last residue. The D gene is left open where the match is weak. Only some rows state a clone size, as once, few, many or a class for expanded clones.

>NA|TRBV6-5|TRBD2|TRBJ2-7
TGTGCCAGCAGTTACTCCGGGACTAGCGGCCTTGGCGAGCAGTACTTC
CASSYSGTSGLGEQYF
>NA|TRBV7-2|NA|TRBJ2-3
TGTGCCAGCAGCTTAGAGAGCACAGATACGCAGTATTTT
CASSLESTDTQYF
>NA|TRBV27|TRBD1|TRBJ2-2
TGTGCCAGCAGTCCACGGGGACAGGGCTTTTCTTATAACACCGGGGAGCTGTTTTTT
CASSPRGQGFSYNTGELFF
>NA|TRBV11-2|TRBD1|TRBJ1-2
TGTGCCAGCAGCTATACCGGGACAGGGAGTATCTATGGCTACACCTTC
CASSYTGTGSIYGYTF
>NA|TRBV5-1|TRBD2|TRBJ2-5
TGCGCCAGCAGCCTGACTAGCCTTCAAGAGACCCAGTACTTC
CASSLTSLQETQYF
>NA|TRBV6-6|NA|TRBJ2-3
TGTGCCAGCAGAGCGGCCTCACGGGATACGCAGTATTTT
CASRAASRDTQYF
>NA|TRBV5-1|TRBD2|TRBJ2-5
TGCGCCAGCAGTTCACTAGCGGGTTCTCGGGAGACCCAGTACTTC
CASSSLAGSRETQYF
>NA|TRBV7-9|TRBD1|TRBJ1-6
TGTGCCAGCAGCCAGGGGACAGGGCCTAATTCACCCCTCCACTTT
CASSQGTGPNSPLHF
>NA|TRBV5-1|TRBD1|TRBJ2-1
TGCGCCAGCAGCGCCAGACAGGGCAGCGATGAGCAGTTCTTC
CASSARQGSDEQFF
>NA|TRBV7-2|NA|TRBJ1-5
TGTGCCAGCAGCTTTGACACAGGGTCCCAGCCCCAGCATTTT
CASSFDTGSQPQHF
>NA|TRBV30|TRBD2|TRBJ2-7
TGTGCCTGGAGTTGGGGGGGTGTCAACGGGAACGAGCAGTACTTC
CAWSWGGVNGNEQYF
>once|TRBV6-5|NA|TRBJ1-5
TGTGCCAGCTGGGACGGGGCAGGGGCGATCTCGGCCCAGCATTTT
CASWDGAGAISAQHF
>NA|TRBV18|NA|TRBJ1-5
TGTGCCAGCTCACCCGGGGGAGCCCAGCCCCAGCATTTT
CASSPGGAQPQHF
>NA|TRBV7-2|NA|TRBJ2-7
TGTGCCAGCAGCATGGAGGGCCTTTTATCCTACGAGCAGTACTTC
CASSMEGLLSYEQYF
>NA|TRBV30|NA|TRBJ2-3
TGTGCCTGGAGTCTAGGAGGGCTCTACACAGATACGCAGTATTTT
CAWSLGGLYTDTQYF
>NA|TRBV5-4|TRBD2|TRBJ2-7
TGTGCCAGCAGCGCCGGGACTACACCGTACGAGCAGTACTTC
CASSAGTTPYEQYF
>NA|TRBV9|TRBD1|TRBJ2-3
TGTGCCAGCAGCGTATTACAGGGGACGGTAGCAGATACGCAGTATTTT
CASSVLQGTVADTQYF
>NA|TRBV9|NA|TRBJ2-7
TGTGCCAGCAGCCCTAGTCAGACAGGCCCCTACGAGCAGTACTTC
CASSPSQTGPYEQYF
>NA|TRBV5-4|NA|TRBJ1-2
TGTGCCAGCAGCTTGCAGGAAAACTATGGCTACACCTTC
CASSLQENYGYTF
>NA|TRBV7-2|NA|TRBJ1-4
TGTGCCAGCAGCTTAGGAACTAATGAAAAACTGTTTTTT
CASSLGTNEKLFF
>NA|TRBV5-4|TRBD1|TRBJ2-3
TGTGCCAGCAGCCCGGCCCGTAGGACAGGGAAAACAGATACGCAGTATTTT
CASSPARRTGKTDTQYF
>NA|TRBV18|TRBD1|TRBJ2-4
TGTGCCAGCTCTCTGGACAGGTCTGGAAACATTCAGTACTTC
CASSLDRSGNIQYF
>NA|TRBV29-1|NA|TRBJ1-2
TGCAGCGTTGGTCCGCGACACACGGCCGGGGCCGACTCTAACTATGGCTACACCTTC
CSVGPRHTAGADSNYGYTF
>NA|TRBV6-5|NA|TRBJ2-5
TGTGCCGCGCGGGGAGTCGAGAAGACCCAGTACTTC
CAARGVEKTQYF
>NA|TRBV2|TRBD2|TRBJ2-5
TGTGCCAGCAGTGAGCTAGCGGGAGTTTTGGAGACCCAGTACTTC
CASSELAGVLETQYF
>NA|TRBV29-1|TRBD1|TRBJ2-3
TGCAGCGTTGAAGGACAGGGGGTGCGTGGAGATACGCAGTATTTT
CSVEGQGVRGDTQYF
>NA|TRBV5-1|NA|TRBJ1-1
TGCGCCAGCAGCCCAGGGGTGAACACTGAAGCTTTCTTT
CASSPGVNTEAFF
>NA|TRBV29-1|NA|TRBJ1-2
TGCAGCGTTGAAGGTCGAGGGGGAGGACCCTATGGCTACACCTTC
CSVEGRGGGPYGYTF
>once|TRBV2|NA|TRBJ2-4
TGTGCCAGCAGTCCCGGACTAGCCAAAAACATTCAGTACTTC
CASSPGLAKNIQYF
>NA|TRBV9|NA|TRBJ1-2
TGTGCCAGCAGCGCCGGGAGCTATGGCTACACCTTC
CASSAGSYGYTF
>NA|TRBV30|NA|TRBJ1-3
TGTGCCTGGAGTGTTATGGGCTCTGGAAACACCATATATTTT
CAWSVMGSGNTIYF
>NA|TRBV6-1|TRBD1|TRBJ2-2
TGTGCCAGCAGTTCCCTAGACAGGGACACCGGGGAGCTGTTTTTT
CASSSLDRDTGELFF
>NA|TRBV28|TRBD1|TRBJ1-6
TGTGCCAGCAGTCCCCGGGACAGGGATCCACTCCTCCACTTT
CASSPRDRDPLLHF
>NA|TRBV6-5|NA|TRBJ2-2
TGTGCCAGCAGTTACAACACCGGGGAGCTGTTTTTT
CASSYNTGELFF
>NA|TRBV7-9|NA|TRBJ1-6
TGTGCCAGCAGCTTAGAGGACTCTTCACCCCTCCACTTT
CASSLEDSSPLHF
>NA|TRBV11-2|NA|TRBJ2-7
TGTGCCAGCAGCTTAGTCTCGGCAGGACAGCAGTACTTC
CASSLVSAGQQYF
>NA|TRBV19|NA|TRBJ1-2
TGTGCCAGTAGTTCGGCAGAAACTAACTATGGCTACACCTTC
CASSSAETNYGYTF